The text below deals with one T cell receptor beta chain. TCRdb keeps only in-frame clones here, not all; method: immunoSEQ multiplex PCR. The sample contains roughly 140,000 clones, 80% to 90% of which appear only once. The data are from a study of T cell responses to AZD1222 COVID-19 vaccine. Across the whole study: Pooled samples include second doses given at about 4 or 12 weeks.

The CDR3 spans 14 residues. The germline gives CDR1 SGHAT, CDR2 FQNNGV. With 1 base removed from V and 6 bases from J, the gap between germline ends came to 12 bases. The gene calls are TRBV11-2 and TRBJ1-1; possibly TRBD1 for D (5 bases). The sequencing here drew on peripheral blood, taken on day 0 of AZD1222 vaccination. This TCR derives from an adult in good health. The CDR3 region is CASSLANRGAEAFF. The CDR3, as DNA: TGTGCCAGCAGCTTAGCAAATCGGGGCGCTGAAGCTTTCTTT.